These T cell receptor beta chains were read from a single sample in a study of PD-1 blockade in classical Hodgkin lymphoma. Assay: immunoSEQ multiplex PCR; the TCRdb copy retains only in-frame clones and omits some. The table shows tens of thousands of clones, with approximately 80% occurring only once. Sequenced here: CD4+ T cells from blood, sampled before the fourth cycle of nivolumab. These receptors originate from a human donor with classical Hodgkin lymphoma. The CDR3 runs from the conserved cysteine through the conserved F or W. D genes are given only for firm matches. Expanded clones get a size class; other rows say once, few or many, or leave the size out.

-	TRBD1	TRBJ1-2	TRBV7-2	CASSSWDRAIFYGYTF	TGTGCCAGCAGCTCATGGGACAGGGCGATTTTTTATGGCTACACCTTC
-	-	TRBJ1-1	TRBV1	CTSQGGEAFF	TGCACCAGCCAGGGGGGAGAAGCTTTCTTT
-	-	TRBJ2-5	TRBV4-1	CASSQGGGRSEETQYF	TGCGCCAGCAGCCAAGGGGGGGGGCGTAGTGAAGAGACCCAGTACTTC
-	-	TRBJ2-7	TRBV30	CAWSNSYEQYF	TGTGCCTGGAGTAACTCCTACGAGCAGTACTTC
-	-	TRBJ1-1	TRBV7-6	CASSAYRRGWGTEAFF	TGTGCCAGCAGCGCATACCGACGAGGTTGGGGCACTGAAGCTTTCTTT
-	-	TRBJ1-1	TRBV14	CASSPWRGGSEAFF	TGTGCCAGCAGCCCATGGAGGGGCGGGTCTGAAGCTTTCTTT
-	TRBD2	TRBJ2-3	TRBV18	CASSPLAGGADTQYF	TGTGCCAGCTCACCCTTGGCGGGGGGGGCAGATACGCAGTATTTT
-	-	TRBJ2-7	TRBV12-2	CASRFEQGAREQYF	TGTGCAAGTCGCTTTGAACAGGGGGCCAGGGAGCAGTACTTC
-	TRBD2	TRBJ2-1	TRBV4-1	CASSQDPEGTSQPSYNEQFF	TGCGCCAGCAGCCAAGATCCGGAGGGGACTAGCCAACCCTCCTACAATGAGCAGTTCTTC
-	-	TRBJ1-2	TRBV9	CASSPQGANYGYTF	TGTGCCAGCAGTCCTCAGGGAGCTAACTATGGCTACACCTTC
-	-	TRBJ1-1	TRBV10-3	CAISEAQGLTEAFF	TGTGCCATCAGTGAGGCCCAGGGTCTCACTGAAGCTTTCTTT
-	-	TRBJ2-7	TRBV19	CASSGQNSYEQYF	TGTGCCAGTAGTGGTCAGAACTCCTACGAGCAGTACTTC
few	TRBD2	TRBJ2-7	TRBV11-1	CASSSRTSGRRPPYEQYF	TGTGCCAGCAGCTCGAGGACTAGCGGGAGGCGCCCTCCCTACGAGCAGTACTTC
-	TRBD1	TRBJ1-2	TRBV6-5	CASSLSGGIHYGYTF	TGTGCCAGCAGCCTTTCAGGGGGCATCCACTATGGCTACACCTTC
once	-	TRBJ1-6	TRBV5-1	CASRRLAGEDRNSPLHF	TGCGCCAGTCGAAGGCTCGCTGGGGAAGATAGGAATTCACCCCTCCACTTT
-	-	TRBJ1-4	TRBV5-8	CASFRQRPEDNEKLFF	TGTGCCAGCTTCAGGCAGCGACCGGAAGATAATGAAAAACTGTTTTTT
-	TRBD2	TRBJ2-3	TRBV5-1	CASSWTPGLAGDTQYF	TGCGCCAGCAGCTGGACCCCGGGGCTAGCGGGGGATACGCAGTATTTT
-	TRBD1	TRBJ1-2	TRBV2	CASRRTGGGIGYTF	TGTGCCAGCAGGCGGACAGGGGGGGGTATTGGCTACACCTTC
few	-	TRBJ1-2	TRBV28	CASSRWTVNGYTF	TGTGCCAGCAGTCGCTGGACAGTCAATGGCTACACCTTC
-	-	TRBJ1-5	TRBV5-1	CASSLGQGLQPQHF	TGCGCCAGCAGCTTGGGTCAGGGGTTACAGCCCCAGCATTTT